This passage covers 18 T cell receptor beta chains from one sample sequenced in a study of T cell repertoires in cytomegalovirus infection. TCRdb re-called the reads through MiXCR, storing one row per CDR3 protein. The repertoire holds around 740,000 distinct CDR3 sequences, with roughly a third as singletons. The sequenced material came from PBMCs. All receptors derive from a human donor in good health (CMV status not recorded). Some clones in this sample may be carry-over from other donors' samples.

Here the CDR3 DNA reads TGTGCCAGCAGCCGCAGGGGCTACGAGCAGTACTTC. Translating gives CASSRRGYEQYF. The rearrangement links TRBV7-8 to TRBJ2-7, with a possible D match to TRBD1 (6 bases). CDR1 and CDR2 from the germline V gene are SGHVS and FQNEAQ. There are 12 residues in the CDR3. Trimming shortened V by 5 bases and J by 3 bases, and 8 bases separated the two germline ends.

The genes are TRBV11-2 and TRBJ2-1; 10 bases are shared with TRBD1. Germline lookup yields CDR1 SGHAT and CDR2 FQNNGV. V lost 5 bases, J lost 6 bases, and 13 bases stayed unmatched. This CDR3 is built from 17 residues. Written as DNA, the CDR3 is TGTGCCAGCAGCGTAGTCACCGGGACAGGGGTCGGCAATGAGCAGTTCTTC. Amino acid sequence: CASSVVTGTGVGNEQFF.

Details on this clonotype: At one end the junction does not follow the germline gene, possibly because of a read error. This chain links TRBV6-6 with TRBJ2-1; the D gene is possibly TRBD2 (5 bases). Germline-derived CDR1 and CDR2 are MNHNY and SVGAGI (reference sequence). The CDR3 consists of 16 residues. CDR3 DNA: TGTGCCAGCAGTTACTCGAGCGGAGGACCCTTCTACGAGCTGTTCTTC. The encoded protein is CASSYSSGGPFYELFF.

The CDR3 nucleotides read TGTGCCAGCAGTGAAGGCGAGCGGGCAGGGTACTTC. Translating gives CASSEGERAGYF. This sequence joins TRBV6-1 and TRBJ2-7; D may be TRBD2 (6 bases). The CDR3 consists of 12 residues. CDR1 and CDR2 (germline): MNHNS, SASEGT. With 1 base removed from V and 12 bases from J, the gap between germline ends came to 13 bases.

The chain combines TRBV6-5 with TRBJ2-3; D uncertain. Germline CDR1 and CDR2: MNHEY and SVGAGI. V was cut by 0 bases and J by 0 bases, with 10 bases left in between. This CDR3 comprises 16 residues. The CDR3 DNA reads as TGTGCCAGCAGTTACTCGGAACTGGGGAGCACAGATACGCAGTATTTT. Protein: CASSYSELGSTDTQYF.

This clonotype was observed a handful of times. In nucleotides, the CDR3 is TGTGCCAGTAGTATCGGAGGGGTAGGAACCGGGGAGCTGTTTTTT. Translation: CASSIGGVGTGELFF. The chain employs TRBV19 and TRBJ2-2, with D possibly being TRBD2 (6 bases). Per the germline V gene, CDR1 is LNHDA and CDR2 is SQIVND (reference sequence). The germline V and J ends were trimmed by 3 bases and 5 bases, with 13 bases remaining between them. The CDR3 covers 15 residues.

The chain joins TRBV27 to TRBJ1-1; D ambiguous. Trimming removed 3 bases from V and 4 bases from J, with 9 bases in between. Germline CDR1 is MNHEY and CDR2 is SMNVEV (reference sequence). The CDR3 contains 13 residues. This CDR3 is CASSFGAFTEAFF. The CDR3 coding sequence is TGTGCCAGCAGTTTTGGCGCCTTCACTGAAGCTTTCTTT.

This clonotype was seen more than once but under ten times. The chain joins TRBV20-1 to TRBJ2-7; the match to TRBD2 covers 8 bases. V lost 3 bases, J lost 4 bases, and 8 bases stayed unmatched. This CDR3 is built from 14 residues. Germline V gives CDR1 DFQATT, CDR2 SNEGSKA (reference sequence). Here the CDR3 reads CSARILSGSYEQYF. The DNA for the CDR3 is TGCAGTGCTAGGATTCTGAGCGGGAGTTACGAGCAGTACTTC.

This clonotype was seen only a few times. CDR3 in amino acids: CASSLVSGRNEQYF. The CDR3 nucleotides are TGTGCCAGCAGCTTAGTCTCTGGAAGGAACGAGCAGTACTTC. The chain carries TRBV7-9 and TRBJ2-7; no reliable D call. Deletions cut 1 base from V and 5 bases from J, with 12 bases between. CDR1 and CDR2 (germline): SEHNR, FQNEAQ (reference sequence). The CDR3 consists of 14 residues. The variable domain in full, with the rest retrieved from reference TRBV7-9 and TRBJ2-7, is DTGVSQNPRHKITKRGQNVTFRCDPISEHNRLYWYRQTLGQGPEFLTYFQNEAQLEKSRLLSDRFSAERPKGSFSTLEIQRTEQGDSAMYLCASSLVSGRNEQYFGPGTRLTVT.

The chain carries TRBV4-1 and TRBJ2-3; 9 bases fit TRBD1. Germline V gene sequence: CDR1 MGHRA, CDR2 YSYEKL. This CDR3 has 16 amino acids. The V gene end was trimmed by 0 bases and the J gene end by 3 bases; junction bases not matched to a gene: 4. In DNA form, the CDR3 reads TGCGCCAGCAGCCAAGACGGGACAGGGTTGACAGATACGCAGTATTTT. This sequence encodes CASSQDGTGLTDTQYF.

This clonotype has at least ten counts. CDR3 sequence reads: CASSLGTGGETQYF. Here the CDR3 DNA reads TGTGCCAGCAGCTTAGGCACAGGGGGAGAGACCCAGTACTTC. The rearrangement uses TRBV7-3 and TRBJ2-5; TRBD1 aligns across 8 bases. J lost 4 bases, V lost 2 bases, and 3 bases had no gene match. Germline V CDR1 and CDR2: SGHTA, FQGTGA. CDR3 length: 14 residues. Full variable domain (remainder filled in from reference TRBV7-3 and TRBJ2-5): GAGVSQTPSNKVTEKGKYVELRCDPISGHTALYWYRQSLGQGPEFLIYFQGTGAADDSGLPNDRFFAVRPEGSVSTLKIQRTERGDSAVYLCASSLGTGGETQYFGPGTRLLVL.

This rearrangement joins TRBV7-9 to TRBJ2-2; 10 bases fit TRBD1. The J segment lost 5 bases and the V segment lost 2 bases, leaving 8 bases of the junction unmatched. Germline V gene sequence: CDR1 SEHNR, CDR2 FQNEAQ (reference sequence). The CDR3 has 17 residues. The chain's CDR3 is CASSLRPGQGITGELFF. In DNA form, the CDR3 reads TGTGCCAGCAGCTTACGACCGGGACAGGGGATTACCGGGGAGCTGTTTTTT.

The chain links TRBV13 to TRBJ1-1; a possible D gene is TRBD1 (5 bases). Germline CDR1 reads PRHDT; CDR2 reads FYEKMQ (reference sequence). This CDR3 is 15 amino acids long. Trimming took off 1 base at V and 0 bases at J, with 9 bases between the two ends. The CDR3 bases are TGTGCCAGCAGCTTAGAGGGGCCGATGAACACTGAAGCTTTCTTT. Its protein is CASSLEGPMNTEAFF.

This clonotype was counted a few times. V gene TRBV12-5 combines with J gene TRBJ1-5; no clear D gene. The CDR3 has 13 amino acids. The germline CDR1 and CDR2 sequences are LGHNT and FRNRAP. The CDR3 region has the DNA TGTGCACAACCCACAAATAGCAATCAGCCCCAGCATTTT. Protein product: CAQPTNSNQPQHF. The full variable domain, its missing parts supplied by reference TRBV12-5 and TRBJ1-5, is DARVTQTPRHKVTEMGQEVTMRCQPILGHNTVFWYRQTMMQGLELLAYFRNRAPLDDSGMPKDRFSAEMPDATLATLKIQPSEPRDSAVYFCAQPTNSNQPQHFGDGTRLSIL.

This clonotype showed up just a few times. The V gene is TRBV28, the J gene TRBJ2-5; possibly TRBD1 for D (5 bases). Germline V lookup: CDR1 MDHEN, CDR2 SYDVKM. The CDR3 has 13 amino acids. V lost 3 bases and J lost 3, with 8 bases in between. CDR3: CASSFFREETQYF. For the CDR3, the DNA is TGTGCCAGCAGTTTTTTCAGGGAAGAGACCCAGTACTTC.

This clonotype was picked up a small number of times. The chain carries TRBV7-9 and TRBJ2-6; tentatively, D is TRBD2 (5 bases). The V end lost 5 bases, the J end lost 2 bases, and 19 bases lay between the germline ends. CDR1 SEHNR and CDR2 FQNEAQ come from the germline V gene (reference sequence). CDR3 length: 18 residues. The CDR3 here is CASSTPRGIRPGANVLTF. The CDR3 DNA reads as TGTGCCAGCAGCACTCCCCGGGGTATCCGACCTGGGGCCAACGTCCTGACTTTC. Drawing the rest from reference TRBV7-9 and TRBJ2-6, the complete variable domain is DTGVSQNPRHKITKRGQNVTFRCDPISEHNRLYWYRQTLGQGPEFLTYFQNEAQLEKSRLLSDRFSAERPKGSFSTLEIQRTEQGDSAMYLCASSTPRGIRPGANVLTFGAGSRLTVL.

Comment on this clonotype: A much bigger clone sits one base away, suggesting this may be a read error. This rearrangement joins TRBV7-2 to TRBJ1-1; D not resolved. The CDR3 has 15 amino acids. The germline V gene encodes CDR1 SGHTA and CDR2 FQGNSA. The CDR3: CASSLEQALNTGAFF. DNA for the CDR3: TGTGCCAGCAGCTTAGAACAAGCATTGAACACTGGAGCTTTCTTT.

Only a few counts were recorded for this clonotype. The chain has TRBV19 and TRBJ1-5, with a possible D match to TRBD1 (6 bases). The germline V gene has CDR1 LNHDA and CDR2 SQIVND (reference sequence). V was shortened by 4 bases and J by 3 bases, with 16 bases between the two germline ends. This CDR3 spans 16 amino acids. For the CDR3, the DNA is TGTGCCAGTAGTAGAGGGGCACAGGGCTACAATCAGCCCCAGCATTTT. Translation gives CASSRGAQGYNQPQHF.